What follows describes a single TCR beta chain. What it binds is unknown. The V gene lost 7 bases and the J gene lost 2 bases, with 9 bases spanning the gap. Per the germline V gene, CDR1 is GTSNPN and CDR2 is SVGIG (reference sequence). The CDR3 extends over 11 amino acids. In each case, RNA was isolated and then reverse transcribed into cDNA as the sequencing template. TCRdb's copy holds only in-frame clones and misses some; the assay was immunoSEQ multiplex PCR. The sample carries fewer than 110,000 clones, around three fifths recorded once. The data belong to a study of CD8+ T cells in alopecia areata. Study-level results: For lesional scalp, especially alopecia totalis/universalis, clonality was higher than in normal scalp.

This clonotype originated in a human donor in good health. Sequencing was performed on CD4+ T cells sorted from blood. The chain uses TRBV30 and TRBJ2-7, with D possibly being TRBD2 (6 bases). In DNA, the CDR3 is TGTGCCTTCGGGAGAGCCTACGAGCAGTACTTC. Residues: CAFGRAYEQYF.